This T cell receptor beta chain was observed in a study of blood T cell repertoires in COVID-19. Looking at the study overall: The United States, Italy and Spain supplied acute and convalescent COVID-19 samples. Sources were T cells, B-cell-depleted T cells, or PBMCs; the material itself was cDNA or gDNA.

Germline loops: CDR1 KGHDR, CDR2 SFDVKD. CDR3 length: 14 residues. V dropped 2 bases and J dropped 8 bases, with 12 bases sitting between them. TCRdb's table, derived via immunoSEQ multiplex PCR, lists solely in-frame clones and lacks some. The sample has approximately 120,000 clones; roughly 84% are singletons. The gene calls are TRBV24-1 and TRBJ2-4; no clear D. The TCR comes from a woman aged 45-60 years with acute or convalescent COVID-19. Specimen: peripheral blood. The CDR3: CATSDSSISYIQYF. The CDR3 DNA sequence: TGTGCCACCAGTGATTCCTCTATAAGTTACATTCAGTACTTC.